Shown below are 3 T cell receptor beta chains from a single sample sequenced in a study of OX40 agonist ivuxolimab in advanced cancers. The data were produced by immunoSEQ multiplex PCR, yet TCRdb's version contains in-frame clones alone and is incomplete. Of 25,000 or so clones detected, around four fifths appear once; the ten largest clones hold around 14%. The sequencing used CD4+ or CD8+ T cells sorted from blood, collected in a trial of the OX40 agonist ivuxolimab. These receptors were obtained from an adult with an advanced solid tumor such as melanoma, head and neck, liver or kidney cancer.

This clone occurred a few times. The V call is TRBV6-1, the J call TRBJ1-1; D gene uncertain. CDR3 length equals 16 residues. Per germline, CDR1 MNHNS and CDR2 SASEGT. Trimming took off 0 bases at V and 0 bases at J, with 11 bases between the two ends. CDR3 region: CASSEARRIMNTEAFF. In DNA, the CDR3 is TGTGCCAGCAGTGAAGCTCGCCGAATTATGAACACTGAAGCTTTCTTT.

DNA of the CDR3: TGTGCCAGCAGCCCACCTAGCTATGGCTACACCTTC. Its translation: CASSPPSYGYTF. The V call is TRBV7-6, the J call TRBJ1-2; unclear D gene. The germline V gene has CDR1 SGHVS and CDR2 FNYEAQ. The CDR3 extends over 12 amino acids. Trimming pared 5 bases from V and 4 bases from J, leaving 8 bases between.

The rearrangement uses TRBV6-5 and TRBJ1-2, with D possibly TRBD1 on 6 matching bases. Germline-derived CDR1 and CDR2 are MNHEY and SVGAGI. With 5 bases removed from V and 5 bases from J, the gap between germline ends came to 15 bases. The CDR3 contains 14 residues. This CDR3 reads CASSRTGKGYGYTF. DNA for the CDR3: TGTGCCAGCAGTCGCACAGGGAAGGGGTATGGCTACACCTTC.